This T cell receptor beta chain appears in the sequencing data of a study of blood T cell repertoires in COVID-19. The CDR3 contains 13 residues. V lost 1 base and J lost 5, with 8 bases in between. Using immunoSEQ multiplex PCR, the repertoire was profiled, and TCRdb retains in-frame clones only, with some absent. The sample yields about 280,000 clones, roughly 85% seen once. About this clone itself: Distinct nucleotide sequences in the sample also encode this CDR3.

The chain recombines TRBV12-3 or TRBV12-4 with TRBJ1-2; the D gene is possibly TRBD1 (5 bases). The specimen was peripheral blood. The origin of this receptor is a woman aged 25 to 39 with active or convalescent COVID-19. CDR3 protein: CASSLGQGYGYTF. The CDR3, as DNA: TGTGCCAGCAGTTTAGGTCAGGGATATGGCTACACCTTC.